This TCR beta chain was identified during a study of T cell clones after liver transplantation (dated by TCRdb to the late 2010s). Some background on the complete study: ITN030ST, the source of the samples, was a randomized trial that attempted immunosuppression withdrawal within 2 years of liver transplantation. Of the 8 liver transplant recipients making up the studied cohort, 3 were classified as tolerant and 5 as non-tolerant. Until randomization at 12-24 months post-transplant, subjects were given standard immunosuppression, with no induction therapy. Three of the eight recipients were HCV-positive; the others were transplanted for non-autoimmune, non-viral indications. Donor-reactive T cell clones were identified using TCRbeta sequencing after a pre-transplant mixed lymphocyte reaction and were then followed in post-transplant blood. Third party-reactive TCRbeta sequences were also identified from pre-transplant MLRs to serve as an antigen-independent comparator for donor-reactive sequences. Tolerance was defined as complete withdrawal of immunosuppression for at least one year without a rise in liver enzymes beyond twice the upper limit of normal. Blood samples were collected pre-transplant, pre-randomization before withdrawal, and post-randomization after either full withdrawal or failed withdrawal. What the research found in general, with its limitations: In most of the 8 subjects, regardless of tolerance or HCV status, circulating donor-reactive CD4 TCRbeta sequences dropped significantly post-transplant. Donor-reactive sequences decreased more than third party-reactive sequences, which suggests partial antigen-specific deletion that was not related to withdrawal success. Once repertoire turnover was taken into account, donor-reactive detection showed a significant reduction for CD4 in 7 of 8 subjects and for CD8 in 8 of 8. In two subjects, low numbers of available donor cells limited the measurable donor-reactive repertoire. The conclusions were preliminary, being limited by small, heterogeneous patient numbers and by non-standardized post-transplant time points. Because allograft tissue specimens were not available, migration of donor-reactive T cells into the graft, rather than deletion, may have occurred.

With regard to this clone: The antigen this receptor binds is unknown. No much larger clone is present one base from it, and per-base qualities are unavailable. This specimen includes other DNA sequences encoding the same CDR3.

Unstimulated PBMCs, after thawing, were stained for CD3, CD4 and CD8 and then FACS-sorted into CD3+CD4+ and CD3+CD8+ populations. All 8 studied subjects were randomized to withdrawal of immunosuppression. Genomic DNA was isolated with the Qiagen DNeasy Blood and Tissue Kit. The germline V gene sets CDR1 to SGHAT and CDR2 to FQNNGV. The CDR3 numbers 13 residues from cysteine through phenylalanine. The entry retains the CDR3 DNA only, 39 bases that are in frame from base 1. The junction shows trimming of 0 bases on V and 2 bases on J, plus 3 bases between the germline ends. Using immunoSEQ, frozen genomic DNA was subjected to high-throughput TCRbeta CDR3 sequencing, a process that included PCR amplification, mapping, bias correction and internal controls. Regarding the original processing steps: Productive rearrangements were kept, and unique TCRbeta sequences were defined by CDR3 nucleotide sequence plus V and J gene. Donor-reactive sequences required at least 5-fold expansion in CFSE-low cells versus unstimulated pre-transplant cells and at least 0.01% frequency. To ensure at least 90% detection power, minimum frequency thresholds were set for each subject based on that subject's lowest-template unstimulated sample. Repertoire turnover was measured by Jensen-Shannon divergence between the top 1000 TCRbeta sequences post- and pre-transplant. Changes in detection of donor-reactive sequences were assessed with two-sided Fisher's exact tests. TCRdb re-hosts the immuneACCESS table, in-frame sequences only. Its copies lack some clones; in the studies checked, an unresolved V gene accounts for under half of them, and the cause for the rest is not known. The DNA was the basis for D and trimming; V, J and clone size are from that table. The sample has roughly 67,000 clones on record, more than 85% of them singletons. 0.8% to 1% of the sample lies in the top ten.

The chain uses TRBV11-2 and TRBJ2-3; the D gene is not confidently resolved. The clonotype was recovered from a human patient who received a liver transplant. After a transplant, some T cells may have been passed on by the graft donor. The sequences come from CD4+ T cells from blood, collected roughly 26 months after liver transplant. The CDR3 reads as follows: CASSLDLTDTQYF. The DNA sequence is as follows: TGTGCCAGCAGCTTAGATCTCACAGATACGCAGTATTTT.